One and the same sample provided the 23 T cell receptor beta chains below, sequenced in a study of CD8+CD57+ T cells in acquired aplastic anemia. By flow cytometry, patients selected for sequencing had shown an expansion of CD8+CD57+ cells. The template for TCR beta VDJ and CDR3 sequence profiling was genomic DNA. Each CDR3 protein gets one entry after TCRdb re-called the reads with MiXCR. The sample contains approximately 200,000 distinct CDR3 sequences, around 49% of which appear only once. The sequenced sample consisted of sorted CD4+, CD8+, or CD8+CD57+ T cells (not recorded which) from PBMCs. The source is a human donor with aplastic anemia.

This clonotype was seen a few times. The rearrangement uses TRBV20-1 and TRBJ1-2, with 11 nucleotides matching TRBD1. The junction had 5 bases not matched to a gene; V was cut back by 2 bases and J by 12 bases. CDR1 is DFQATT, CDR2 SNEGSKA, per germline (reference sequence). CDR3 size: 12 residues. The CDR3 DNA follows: TGCAGTGCTAGATCGGGACAGGGGGAAAACACCTTC. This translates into CSARSGQGENTF.

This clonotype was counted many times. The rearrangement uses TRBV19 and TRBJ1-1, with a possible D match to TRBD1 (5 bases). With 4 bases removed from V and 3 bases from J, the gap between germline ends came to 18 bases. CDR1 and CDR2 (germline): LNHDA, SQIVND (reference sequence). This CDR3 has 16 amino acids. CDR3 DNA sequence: TGTGCCAGTAGTACGACCGGGGGGGGAGGGGACACTGAAGCTTTCTTT. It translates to CASSTTGGGGDTEAFF.

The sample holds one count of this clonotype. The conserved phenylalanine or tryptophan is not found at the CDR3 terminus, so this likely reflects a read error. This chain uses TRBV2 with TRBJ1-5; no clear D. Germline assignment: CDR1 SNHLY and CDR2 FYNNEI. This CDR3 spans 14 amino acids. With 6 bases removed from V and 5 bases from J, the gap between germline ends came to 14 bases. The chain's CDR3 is CASSLAPPDQPQHY. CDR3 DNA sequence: TGTGCCAGCAGCTTAGCGCCTCCGGATCAGCCCCAGCATTAT.

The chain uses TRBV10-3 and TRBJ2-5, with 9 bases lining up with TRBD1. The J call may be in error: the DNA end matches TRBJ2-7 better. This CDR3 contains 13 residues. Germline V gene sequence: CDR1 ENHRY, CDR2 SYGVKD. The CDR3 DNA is TGTGCCAGCAGCCATAGGGACAGGGACGAGCAGTACTTC. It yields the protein CASSHRDRDEQYF.

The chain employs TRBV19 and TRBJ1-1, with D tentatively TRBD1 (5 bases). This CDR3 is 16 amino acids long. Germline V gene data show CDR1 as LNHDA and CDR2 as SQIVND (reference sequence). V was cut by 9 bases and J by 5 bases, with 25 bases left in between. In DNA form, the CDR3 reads TGTGCCAGCGGTGAAAATGGTGGGGGAGGGAGGACTGAAGCTTTCTTT. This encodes CASGENGGGGRTEAFF. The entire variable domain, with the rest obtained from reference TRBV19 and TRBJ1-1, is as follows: DGGITQSPKYLFRKEGQNVTLSCEQNLNHDAMYWYRQDPGQGLRLIYYSQIVNDFQKGDIAEGYSVSREKKESFPLTVTSAQKNPTAFYLCASGENGGGGRTEAFFGQGTRLTVV.

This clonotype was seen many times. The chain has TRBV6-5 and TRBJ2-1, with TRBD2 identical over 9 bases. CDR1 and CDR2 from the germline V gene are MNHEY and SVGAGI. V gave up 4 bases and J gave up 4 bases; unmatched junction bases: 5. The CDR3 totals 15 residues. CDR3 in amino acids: CASSLGLASYNEQFF. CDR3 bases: TGTGCCAGCAGTTTAGGACTAGCGTCTTACAATGAGCAGTTCTTC.

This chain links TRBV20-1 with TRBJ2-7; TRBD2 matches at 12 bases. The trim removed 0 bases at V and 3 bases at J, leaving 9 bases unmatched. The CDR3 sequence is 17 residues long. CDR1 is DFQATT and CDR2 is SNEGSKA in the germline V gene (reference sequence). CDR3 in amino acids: CSARDRPSSGGGYEQYF. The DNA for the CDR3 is TGCAGTGCTAGAGATCGGCCCTCTAGCGGGGGGGGCTACGAGCAGTACTTC.

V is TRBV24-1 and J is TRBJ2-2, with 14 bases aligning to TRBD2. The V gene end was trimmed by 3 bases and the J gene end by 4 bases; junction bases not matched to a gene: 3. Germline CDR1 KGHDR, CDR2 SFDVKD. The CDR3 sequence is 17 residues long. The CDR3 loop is CATSDTGTSGGTGELFF. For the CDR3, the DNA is TGTGCCACCAGTGATACCGGGACTAGCGGGGGCACCGGGGAGCTGTTTTTT.

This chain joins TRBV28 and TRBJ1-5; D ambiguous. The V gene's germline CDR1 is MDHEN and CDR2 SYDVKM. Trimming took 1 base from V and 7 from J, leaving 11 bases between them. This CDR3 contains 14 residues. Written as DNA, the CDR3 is TGTGCCAGCAGTTTATCGGCCCGTGGCCAGCCCCAGCATTTT. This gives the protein CASSLSARGQPQHF.

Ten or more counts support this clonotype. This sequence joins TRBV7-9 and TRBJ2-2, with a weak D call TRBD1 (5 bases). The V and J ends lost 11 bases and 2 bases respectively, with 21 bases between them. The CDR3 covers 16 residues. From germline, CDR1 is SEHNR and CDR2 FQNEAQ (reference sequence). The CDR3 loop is CALTKARARNTGELFF. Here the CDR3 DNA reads TGTGCCCTCACTAAGGCCAGGGCGAGAAACACCGGGGAGCTGTTTTTT.

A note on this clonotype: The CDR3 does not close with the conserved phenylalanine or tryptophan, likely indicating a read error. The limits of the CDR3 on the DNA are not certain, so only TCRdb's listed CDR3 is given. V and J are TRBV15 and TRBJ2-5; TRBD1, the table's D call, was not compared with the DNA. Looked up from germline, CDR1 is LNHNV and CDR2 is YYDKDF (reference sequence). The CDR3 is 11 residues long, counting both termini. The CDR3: CATSSGDWGHR.

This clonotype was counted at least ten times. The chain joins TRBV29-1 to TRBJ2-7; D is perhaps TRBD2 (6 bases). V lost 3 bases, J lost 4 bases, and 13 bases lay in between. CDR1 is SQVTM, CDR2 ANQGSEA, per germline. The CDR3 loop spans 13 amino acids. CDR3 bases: TGCAGCGTTGAGGCGGGGACTCCTTACGAGCAGTACTTC. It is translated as CSVEAGTPYEQYF.

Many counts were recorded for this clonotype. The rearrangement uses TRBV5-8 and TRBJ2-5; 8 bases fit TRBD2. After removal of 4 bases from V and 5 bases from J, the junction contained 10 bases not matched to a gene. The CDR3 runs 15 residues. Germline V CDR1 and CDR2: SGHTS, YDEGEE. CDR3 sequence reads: CASSVSGVQGETQYF. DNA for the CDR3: TGTGCCAGCAGCGTTAGCGGGGTCCAAGGGGAGACCCAGTACTTC.

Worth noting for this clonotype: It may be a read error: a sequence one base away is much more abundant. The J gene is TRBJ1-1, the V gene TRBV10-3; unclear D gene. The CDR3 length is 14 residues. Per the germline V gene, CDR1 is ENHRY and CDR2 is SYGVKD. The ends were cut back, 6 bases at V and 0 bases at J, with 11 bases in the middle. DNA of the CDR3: TGTGCCATCAGCCCCTCCCAGGTGAACACTGAAGCTTTCTTT. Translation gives CAISPSQVNTEAFF.

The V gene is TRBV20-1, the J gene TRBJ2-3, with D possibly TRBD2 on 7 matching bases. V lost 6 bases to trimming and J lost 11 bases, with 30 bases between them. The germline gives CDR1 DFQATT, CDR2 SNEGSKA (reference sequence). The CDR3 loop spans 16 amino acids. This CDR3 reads CSAPNPTGGRGNEQYF. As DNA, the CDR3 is TGCAGTGCCCCAAACCCCACCGGGGGGCGCGGGAATGAGCAGTATTTT.

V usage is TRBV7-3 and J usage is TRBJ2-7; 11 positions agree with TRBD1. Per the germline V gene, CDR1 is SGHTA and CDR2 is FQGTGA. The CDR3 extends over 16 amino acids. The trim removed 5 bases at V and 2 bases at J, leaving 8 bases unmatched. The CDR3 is CASSVGGTGGTYEQYF. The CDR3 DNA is TGTGCCAGCAGCGTAGGGGGGACAGGGGGGACCTACGAGCAGTACTTC.

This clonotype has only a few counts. The CDR3 sequence: CASRVAGFAYNEQFF. The DNA for the CDR3 is TGTGCCAGCAGGGTAGCGGGGTTCGCCTACAATGAGCAGTTCTTC. The V and J genes are TRBV6-2 or TRBV6-3 and TRBJ2-1; 8 bases are a match to TRBD2. This CDR3 has 15 amino acids. After removal of 6 bases from V and 2 bases from J, the junction contained 6 bases not matched to a gene. Germline CDR1 and CDR2: MNHEY and SVGEGT.

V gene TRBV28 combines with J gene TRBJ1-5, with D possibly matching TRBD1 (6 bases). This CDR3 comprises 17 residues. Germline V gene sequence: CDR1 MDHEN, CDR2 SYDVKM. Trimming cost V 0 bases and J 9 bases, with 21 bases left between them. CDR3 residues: CASSLWAGQAGVRPQHF. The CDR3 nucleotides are TGTGCCAGCAGTTTATGGGCCGGTCAGGCAGGGGTCAGGCCCCAGCATTTT.

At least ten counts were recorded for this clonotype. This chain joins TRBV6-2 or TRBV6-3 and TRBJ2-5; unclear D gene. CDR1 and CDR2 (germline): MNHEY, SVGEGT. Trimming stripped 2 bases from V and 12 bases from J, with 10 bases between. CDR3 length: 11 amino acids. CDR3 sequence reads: CASSYPHREYF. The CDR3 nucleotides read TGTGCCAGCAGTTACCCCCACCGCGAGTACTTC.

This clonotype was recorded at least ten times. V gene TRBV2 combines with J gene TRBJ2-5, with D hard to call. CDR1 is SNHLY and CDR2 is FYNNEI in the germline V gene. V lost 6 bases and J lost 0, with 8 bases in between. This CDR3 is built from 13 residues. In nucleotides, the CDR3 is TGTGCCAGCAGGCCCAAGTACCAAGAGACCCAGTACTTC. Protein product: CASRPKYQETQYF. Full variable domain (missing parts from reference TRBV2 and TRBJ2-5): EPEVTQTPSHQVTQMGQEVILRCVPISNHLYFYWYRQILGQKVEFLVSFYNNEISEKSEIFDDQFSVERPDGSNFTLKIRSTKLEDSAMYFCASRPKYQETQYFGPGTRLLVL.

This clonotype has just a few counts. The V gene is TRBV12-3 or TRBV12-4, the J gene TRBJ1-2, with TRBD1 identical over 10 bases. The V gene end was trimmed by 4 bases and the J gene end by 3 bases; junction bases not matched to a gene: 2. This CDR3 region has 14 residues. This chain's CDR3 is CASSWDRGHYGYTF. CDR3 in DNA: TGTGCCAGCAGTTGGGACAGGGGCCACTATGGCTACACCTTC.

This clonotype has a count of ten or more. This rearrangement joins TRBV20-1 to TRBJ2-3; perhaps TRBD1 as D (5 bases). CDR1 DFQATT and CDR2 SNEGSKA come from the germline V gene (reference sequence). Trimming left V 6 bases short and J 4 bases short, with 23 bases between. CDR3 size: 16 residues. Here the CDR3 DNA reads TGCAGTGCCCGCACTCCTGCTTGGCAGGGTGCAGATACGCAGTATTTT. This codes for CSARTPAWQGADTQYF.

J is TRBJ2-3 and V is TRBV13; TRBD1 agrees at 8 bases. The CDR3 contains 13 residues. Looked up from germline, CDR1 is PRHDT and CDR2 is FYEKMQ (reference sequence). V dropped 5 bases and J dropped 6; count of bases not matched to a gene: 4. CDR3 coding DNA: TGTGCCAGCAGCCACCGGGACAGGGATACGCAGTATTTT. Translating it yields CASSHRDRDTQYF. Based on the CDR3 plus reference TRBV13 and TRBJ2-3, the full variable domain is AAGVIQSPRHLIKEKRETATLKCYPIPRHDTVYWYQQGPGQDPQFLISFYEKMQSDKGSIPDRFSAQQFSDYHSELNMSSLELGDSALYFCASSHRDRDTQYFGPGTRLTVL.